These T cell receptor beta chains were read from a single sample in a study of response to subunit inactivated influenza vaccine. TCRdb passed the RT-PCR reads through MiXCR, listing each CDR3 protein once. The sample holds roughly 700,000 distinct CDR3 sequences, approximately 14% seen once. Sequencing was performed on PBMCs from blood, taken 11 to 12 days after vaccination. The source is a man aged 50 to 59 who received an inactivated influenza vaccine. Each CDR3 is given with its conserved first and last residue. The D gene is left open where the match is weak. The size field is filled for only some rows; it gives once, few, many or a size class.

V gene	D gene	J gene	clone size	CDR3 protein	CDR3 DNA
TRBV7-9	TRBD2	TRBJ2-1	few	CASSLVPTSGANEQFF	TGTGCCAGCAGCTTAGTACCAACTAGCGGGGCCAATGAGCAGTTCTTC
TRBV27	TRBD1	TRBJ2-5	few	CASSTNPGQAETQYF	TGTGCCAGCAGTACGAACCCGGGACAGGCAGAGACCCAGTACTTC
TRBV7-8	NA	TRBJ1-1	few	CASSLVRRGWTEAFF	TGTGCCAGCAGCTTAGTGCGCAGGGGATGGACTGAAGCTTTCTTT
TRBV4-2	NA	TRBJ2-3	few	CASSQVGGASTDTQYF	TGTGCCAGCAGCCAAGTAGGGGGGGCTAGCACAGATACGCAGTATTTT
TRBV4-2	TRBD1	TRBJ1-6	NA	CASSPRGGESGSSYNSPLHF	TGTGCCAGCAGCCCCAGGGGGGGCGAATCCGGGAGCTCCTATAATTCACCCCTCCACTTT
TRBV10-2	NA	TRBJ2-3	NA	CASSENGGRDTQYF	TGCGCCAGCAGTGAGAACGGGGGTCGTGATACGCAGTATTTT
TRBV6-1	NA	TRBJ1-3	NA	CASIGPFSGNTIYF	TGTGCCAGCATTGGACCTTTCTCTGGAAACACCATATATTTT
TRBV15	NA	TRBJ2-2	few	CATSRNSPGPHGELFF	TGTGCCACCAGCAGAAATTCACCGGGTCCCCACGGGGAGCTGTTTTTT
TRBV7-2	NA	TRBJ2-1	NA	CASSLGANRYNEQFF	TGTGCCAGCAGCTTAGGCGCTAATCGCTACAATGAGCAGTTCTTC
TRBV29-1	NA	TRBJ2-1	few	CSVVLGDEQFF	TGCAGCGTTGTTCTGGGGGATGAGCAGTTCTTC
TRBV10-3	TRBD1	TRBJ1-1	NA	CAIRGTGMGTEAFF	TGTGCCATCAGGGGGACAGGGATGGGCACTGAAGCTTTCTTT
TRBV7-9	NA	TRBJ1-1	NA	CASSFSPGTGNTEAFF	TGTGCCAGCAGCTTTAGTCCCGGGACGGGGAACACTGAAGCTTTCTTT
TRBV20-1	TRBD2	TRBJ2-1	few	CSASRGGYEQFF	TGCAGTGCTAGCCGGGGGGGCTATGAGCAGTTCTTC
TRBV12-3/TRBV12-4	TRBD2	TRBJ2-3	few	CASSFRLAGGDTQYF	TGTGCCAGCAGTTTTCGGCTAGCGGGGGGCGATACGCAGTATTTT
TRBV7-2	NA	TRBJ1-2	NA	CASRSDLDGYTF	TGTGCCAGCAGGTCCGACTTGGACGGCTACACCTTC
TRBV12-3/TRBV12-4	NA	TRBJ2-1	many	CASSFSRVSSYNEQFF	TGTGCCAGCAGTTTTAGTAGGGTATCTTCCTACAATGAGCAGTTCTTC
TRBV10-2	TRBD2	TRBJ2-3	few	CASSDRTSGSPDTQYF	TGCGCCAGCAGTGATCGGACTAGCGGGAGTCCAGATACGCAGTATTTT
TRBV7-3	TRBD2	TRBJ2-3	few	CASSFGTSGDTQYF	TGTGCCAGCAGCTTTGGGACTAGCGGAGATACGCAGTATTTT
TRBV2	NA	TRBJ1-5	few	CASMRDTNQPQHF	TGTGCCAGCATGCGGGACACCAATCAGCCCCAGCATTTT
TRBV4-2	TRBD1	TRBJ1-4	NA	CASSPDRGVEKLFF	TGTGCCAGCAGCCCGGACAGGGGTGTTGAAAAACTGTTTTTT
TRBV18	NA	TRBJ2-2	NA	CASSNTGPNTGELFF	TGTGCCAGCTCAAATACAGGTCCGAACACCGGGGAGCTGTTTTTT
TRBV4-3	NA	TRBJ2-5	NA	CASSQASSSSAQETQYF	TGCGCCAGCAGCCAAGCTTCGTCGTCTAGCGCTCAAGAGACCCAGTACTTC
TRBV27	TRBD1	TRBJ1-6	few	CAIDREGAHQYSPLHF	TGTGCCATCGACAGGGAGGGGGCCCACCAATATTCACCCCTCCACTTT
TRBV4-1	NA	TRBJ2-1	few	CASSQVGGRGGQFF	TGCGCCAGCAGCCAAGTTGGCGGCAGGGGAGGGCAGTTCTTC
TRBV15	NA	TRBJ2-1	few	CATSRGLALDEQFF	TGTGCCACCAGCAGAGGGTTAGCGTTGGATGAGCAGTTCTTC
TRBV27	NA	TRBJ2-3	many	CASRWGTHTDTQYF	TGTGCCAGCAGATGGGGGACTCACACAGATACGCAGTATTTT
TRBV12-3/TRBV12-4	NA	TRBJ2-2	NA	CASSFGPREPANTGELFF	TGTGCCAGCAGCTTTGGACCGAGGGAGCCCGCGAACACCGGGGAGCTGTTTTTT
TRBV5-1	NA	TRBJ2-7	few	CASSSGTRPYEQYF	TGCGCCAGCAGCTCCGGGACACGTCCCTACGAGCAGTACTTC
TRBV5-1	TRBD1	TRBJ2-7	many	CASSLADRVYEQYF	TGCGCCAGCAGCTTGGCCGACAGGGTTTACGAGCAGTACTTC
TRBV7-2	TRBD1	TRBJ1-1	many	CASSRRGQGEETFF	TGTGCCAGCAGCCGGAGAGGACAGGGTGAGGAAACTTTCTTT
TRBV27	NA	TRBJ1-4	NA	CASSLSPLGGEKLFF	TGTGCCAGCAGTTTATCCCCCCTAGGGGGAGAAAAACTGTTTTTT
TRBV3-1	NA	TRBJ2-7	few	CASSQGRTALGEQYF	TGTGCCAGCAGCCAAGGTCGTACAGCCTTGGGAGAGCAGTACTTC
TRBV3-1	NA	TRBJ1-4	few	CASSQEADNEKLFF	TGTGCCAGCAGCCAAGAGGCCGATAATGAAAAACTGTTTTTT
TRBV3-1	NA	TRBJ2-3	many	CASSHRRWAGPGTDTQYF	TGTGCCAGCAGCCACCGGAGATGGGCGGGCCCGGGCACAGATACGCAGTATTTT
TRBV9	TRBD2	TRBJ2-2	NA	CASSPIAGAHAGELFF	TGTGCCAGCAGCCCGATAGCGGGGGCCCACGCCGGGGAGCTGTTTTTT
TRBV12-3/TRBV12-4	NA	TRBJ2-6	NA	CASSLMRRSSGANVLTF	TGTGCCAGCAGTTTAATGCGTCGGAGCTCTGGGGCCAACGTCCTGACTTTC
TRBV5-1	NA	TRBJ2-7	NA	CASSLTGLRREQYF	TGCGCCAGCAGCCTGACGGGGCTCCGCCGCGAGCAGTACTTC
TRBV11-2	TRBD1	TRBJ2-7	NA	CASSLVPFPGTGYSYEQYF	TGTGCCAGCAGCTTAGTCCCATTTCCCGGGACAGGCTACTCCTACGAGCAGTACTTC
TRBV6-1	TRBD1	TRBJ1-5	many	CASSPKTGSQPQHF	TGTGCCAGCAGCCCAAAGACAGGGAGCCAGCCCCAGCATTTT
TRBV11-2	NA	TRBJ2-3	few	CASSLGMRLGPDTQYF	TGTGCCAGCAGCTTAGGTATGAGACTAGGACCAGATACGCAGTATTTT
TRBV5-5	TRBD2	TRBJ2-7	NA	CASSPRGLAGEEQYF	TGTGCCAGCAGCCCCCGAGGACTAGCGGGAGAAGAGCAGTACTTC
TRBV29-1	TRBD1	TRBJ2-7	few	CSVESGQTYEQYF	TGCAGCGTTGAATCGGGACAGACTTACGAGCAGTACTTC
TRBV5-1	NA	TRBJ2-5	NA	CASSFSLGGRETQYF	TGCGCCAGCAGCTTCTCACTAGGGGGGCGAGAGACCCAGTACTTC
TRBV4-3	NA	TRBJ2-6	NA	CASSQGAQSGANVLTF	TGCGCCAGCAGCCAGGGCGCGCAGTCTGGGGCCAACGTCCTGACTTTC
TRBV20-1	TRBD1	TRBJ2-7	NA	CSARGPGTGLSYEQYF	TGCAGTGCTAGAGGGCCCGGGACAGGGTTGTCCTACGAGCAGTACTTC
TRBV6-5	NA	TRBJ2-2	once	CASSYSSRQLDLTGELFF	TGTGCCAGCAGTTACTCGTCAAGGCAACTCGACCTAACCGGGGAGCTGTTTTTT
TRBV2	TRBD1	TRBJ2-7	few	CASRHGTGGYYEQYF	TGTGCCAGCAGACACGGGACAGGGGGTTATTACGAGCAGTACTTC
TRBV18	TRBD1	TRBJ1-2	many	CASSPRRGQGDYGYTF	TGTGCCAGCTCACCTAGACGGGGACAGGGGGACTATGGCTACACCTTC
TRBV5-6	NA	TRBJ1-3	few	CASTRDISGNTIYF	TGTGCCAGCACCCGGGACATCTCTGGAAACACCATATATTTT
TRBV10-3	TRBD1	TRBJ2-3	NA	CAISDGPTGPGTDTQYF	TGTGCCATCAGTGACGGTCCGACAGGGCCGGGAACAGATACGCAGTATTTT
TRBV28	NA	TRBJ2-1	many	CASSDSLQVFGFF	TGTGCCAGCAGTGACTCCCTCCAAGTCTTTGGGTTCTTC
TRBV7-9	TRBD1	TRBJ2-2	NA	CASSSRAGGFGELFF	TGTGCCAGCAGCTCCCGGGCAGGGGGCTTCGGGGAGCTGTTTTTT
TRBV5-1	NA	TRBJ2-2	NA	CASRDERSGGELFF	TGCGCCAGCAGAGATGAGCGGTCGGGCGGGGAGCTGTTTTTT
TRBV6-1	NA	TRBJ2-7	NA	CASSLGHTTRQYF	TGTGCCAGCAGCCTGGGACATACCACTAGGCAGTACTTC
TRBV5-1	NA	TRBJ1-5	NA	CASSLDRRGGDQPQHF	TGCGCCAGCAGCTTGGACCGCAGGGGAGGGGATCAGCCCCAGCATTTT
TRBV5-1	TRBD1	TRBJ2-7	many	CASSYEQGAGYEQYF	TGCGCCAGCAGCTACGAACAGGGGGCGGGCTACGAGCAGTACTTC
TRBV3-1	NA	TRBJ2-5	few	CASSQEIGGLQETQYF	TGTGCCAGCAGCCAAGAGATCGGGGGCCTCCAAGAGACCCAGTACTTC